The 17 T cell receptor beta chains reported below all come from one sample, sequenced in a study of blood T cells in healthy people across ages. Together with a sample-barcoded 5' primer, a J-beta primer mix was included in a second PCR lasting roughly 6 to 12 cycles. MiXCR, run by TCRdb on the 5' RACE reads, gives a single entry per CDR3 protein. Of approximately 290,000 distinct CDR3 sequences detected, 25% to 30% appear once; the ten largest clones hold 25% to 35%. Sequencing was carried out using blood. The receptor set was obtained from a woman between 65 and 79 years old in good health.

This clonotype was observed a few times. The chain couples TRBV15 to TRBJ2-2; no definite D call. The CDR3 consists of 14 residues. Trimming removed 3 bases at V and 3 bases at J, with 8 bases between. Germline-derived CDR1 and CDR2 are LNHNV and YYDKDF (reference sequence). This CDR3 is CATSRDPYTGELFF. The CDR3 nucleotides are TGTGCCACCAGCAGGGACCCCTACACCGGGGAGCTGTTTTTT.

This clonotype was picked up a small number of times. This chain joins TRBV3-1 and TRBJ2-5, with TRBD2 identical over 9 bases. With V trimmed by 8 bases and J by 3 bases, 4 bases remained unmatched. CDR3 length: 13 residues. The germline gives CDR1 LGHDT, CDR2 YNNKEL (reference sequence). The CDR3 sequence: CASGRLAEETQYF. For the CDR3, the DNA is TGTGCCAGCGGCCGACTAGCGGAAGAGACCCAGTACTTC.

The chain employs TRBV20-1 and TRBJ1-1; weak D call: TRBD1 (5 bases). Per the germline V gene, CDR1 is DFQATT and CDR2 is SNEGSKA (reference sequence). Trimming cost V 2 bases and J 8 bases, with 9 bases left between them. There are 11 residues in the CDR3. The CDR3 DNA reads TGCAGTGCTAGATGGCCAGGGGAAGCTTTCTTT. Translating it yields CSARWPGEAFF.

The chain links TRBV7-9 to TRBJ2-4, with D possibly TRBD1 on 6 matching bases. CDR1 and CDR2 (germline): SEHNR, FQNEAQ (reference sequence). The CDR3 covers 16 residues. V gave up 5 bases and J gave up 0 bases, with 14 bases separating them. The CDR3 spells CASSSGQSLAKNIQYF. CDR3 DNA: TGTGCCAGCAGCAGCGGACAGTCTCTAGCCAAAAACATTCAGTACTTC.

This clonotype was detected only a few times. For the CDR3, the DNA is TGCGCCAGCAACTTCGACGGGGGTGGGCCCCAGCATTTT. This encodes CASNFDGGGPQHF. This chain uses TRBV5-1 with TRBJ1-5, with TRBD1 as a possible D gene (5 bases). Trimming took off 6 bases at V and 9 bases at J, with 16 bases between the two ends. The CDR3 sequence is 13 residues long. Germline-derived CDR1 and CDR2 are SGHRS and YFSETQ. Looking up the rest from reference TRBV5-1 and TRBJ1-5 gives the full variable domain: KAGVTQTPRYLIKTRGQQVTLSCSPISGHRSVSWYQQTPGQGLQFLFEYFSETQRNKGNFPGRFSGRQFSNSRSEMNVSTLELGDSALYLCASNFDGGGPQHFGDGTRLSIL.

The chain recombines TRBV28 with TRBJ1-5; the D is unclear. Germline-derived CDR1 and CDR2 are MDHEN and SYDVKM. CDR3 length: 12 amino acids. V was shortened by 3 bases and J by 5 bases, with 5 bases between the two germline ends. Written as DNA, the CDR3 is TGTGCCAGCAGTTTGGCAGATCAGCCCCAGCATTTT. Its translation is CASSLADQPQHF.

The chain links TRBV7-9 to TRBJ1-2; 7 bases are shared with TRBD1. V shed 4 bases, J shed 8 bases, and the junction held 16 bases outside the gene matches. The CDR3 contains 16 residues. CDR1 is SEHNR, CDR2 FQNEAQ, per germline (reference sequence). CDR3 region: CASSSQNRGLNGGYTF. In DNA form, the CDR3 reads TGTGCCAGCAGCTCCCAAAACAGGGGCCTTAACGGGGGCTACACCTTC.

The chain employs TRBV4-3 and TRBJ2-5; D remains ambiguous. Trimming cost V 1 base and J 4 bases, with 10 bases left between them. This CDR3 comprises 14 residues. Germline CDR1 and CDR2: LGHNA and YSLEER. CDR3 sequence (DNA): TGCGCCAGCAGCCAAGGCTCCATGGGAGAGACCCAGTACTTC. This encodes CASSQGSMGETQYF.

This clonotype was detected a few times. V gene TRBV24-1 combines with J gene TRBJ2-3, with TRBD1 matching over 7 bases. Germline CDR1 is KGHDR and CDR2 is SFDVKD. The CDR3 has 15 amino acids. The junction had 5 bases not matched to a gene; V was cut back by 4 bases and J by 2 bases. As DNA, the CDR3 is TGTGCCACCAGTGACCCGGGACAGCTCACAGATACGCAGTATTTT. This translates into CATSDPGQLTDTQYF.

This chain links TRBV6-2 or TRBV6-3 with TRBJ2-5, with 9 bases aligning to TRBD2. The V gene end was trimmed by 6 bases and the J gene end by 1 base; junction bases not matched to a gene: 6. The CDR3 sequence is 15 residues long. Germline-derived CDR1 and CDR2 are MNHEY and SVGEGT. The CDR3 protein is CASRELAGFQETQYF. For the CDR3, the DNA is TGTGCCAGCAGGGAACTAGCGGGCTTCCAAGAGACCCAGTACTTC.

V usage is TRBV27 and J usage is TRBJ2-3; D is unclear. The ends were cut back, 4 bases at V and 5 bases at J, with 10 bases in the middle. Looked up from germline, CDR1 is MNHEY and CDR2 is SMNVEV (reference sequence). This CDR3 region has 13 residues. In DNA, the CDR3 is TGTGCCAGCAGTTCTCGCCCGGGAGATACGCAGTATTTT. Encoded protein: CASSSRPGDTQYF.

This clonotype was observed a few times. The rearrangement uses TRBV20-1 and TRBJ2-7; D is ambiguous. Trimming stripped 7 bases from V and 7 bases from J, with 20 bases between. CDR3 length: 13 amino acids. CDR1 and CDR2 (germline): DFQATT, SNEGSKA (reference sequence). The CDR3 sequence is CSGLGSDQMEQYF. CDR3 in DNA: TGCAGTGGGTTGGGCTCGGATCAGATGGAGCAGTACTTC.

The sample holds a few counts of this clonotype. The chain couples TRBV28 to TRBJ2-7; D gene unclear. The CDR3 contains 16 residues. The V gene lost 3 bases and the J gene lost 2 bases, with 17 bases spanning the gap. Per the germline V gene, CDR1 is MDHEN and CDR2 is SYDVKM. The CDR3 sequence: CASSLFGISTPYEQYF. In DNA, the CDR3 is TGTGCCAGCAGTTTGTTTGGGATCTCCACCCCCTACGAGCAGTACTTC. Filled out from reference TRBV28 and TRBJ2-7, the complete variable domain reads DVKVTQSSRYLVKRTGEKVFLECVQDMDHENMFWYRQDPGLGLRLIYFSYDVKMKEKGDIPEGYSVSREKKERFSLILESASTNQTSMYLCASSLFGISTPYEQYFGPGTRLTVT.

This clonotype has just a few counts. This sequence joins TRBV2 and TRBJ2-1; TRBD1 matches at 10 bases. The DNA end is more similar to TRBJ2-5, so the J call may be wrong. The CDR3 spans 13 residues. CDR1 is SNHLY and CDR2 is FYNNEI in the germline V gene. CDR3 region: CASSSGQGKTQYF. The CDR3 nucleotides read TGTGCCAGCAGTTCGGGACAGGGGAAGACCCAGTACTTC.

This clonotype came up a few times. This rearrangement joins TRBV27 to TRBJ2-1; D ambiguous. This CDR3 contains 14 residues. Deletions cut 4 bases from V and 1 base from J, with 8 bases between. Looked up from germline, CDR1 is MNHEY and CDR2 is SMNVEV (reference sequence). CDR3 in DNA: TGTGCCAGCAGTTATATCACTTCCTACAATGAGCAGTTCTTC. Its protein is CASSYITSYNEQFF.

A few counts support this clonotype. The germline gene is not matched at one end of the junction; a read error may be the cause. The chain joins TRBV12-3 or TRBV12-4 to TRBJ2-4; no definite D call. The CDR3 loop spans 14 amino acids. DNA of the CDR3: TGTGCCAGCAGTCCATTTTTAGCCAAAAGCATTCAGTACTTC. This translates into CASSPFLAKSIQYF.

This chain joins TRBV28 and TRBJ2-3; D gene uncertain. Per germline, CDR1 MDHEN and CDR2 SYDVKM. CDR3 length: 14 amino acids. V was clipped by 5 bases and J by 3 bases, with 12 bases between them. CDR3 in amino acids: CASSTQRGTDTQYF. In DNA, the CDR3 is TGTGCCAGCAGTACCCAACGAGGAACAGATACGCAGTATTTT.